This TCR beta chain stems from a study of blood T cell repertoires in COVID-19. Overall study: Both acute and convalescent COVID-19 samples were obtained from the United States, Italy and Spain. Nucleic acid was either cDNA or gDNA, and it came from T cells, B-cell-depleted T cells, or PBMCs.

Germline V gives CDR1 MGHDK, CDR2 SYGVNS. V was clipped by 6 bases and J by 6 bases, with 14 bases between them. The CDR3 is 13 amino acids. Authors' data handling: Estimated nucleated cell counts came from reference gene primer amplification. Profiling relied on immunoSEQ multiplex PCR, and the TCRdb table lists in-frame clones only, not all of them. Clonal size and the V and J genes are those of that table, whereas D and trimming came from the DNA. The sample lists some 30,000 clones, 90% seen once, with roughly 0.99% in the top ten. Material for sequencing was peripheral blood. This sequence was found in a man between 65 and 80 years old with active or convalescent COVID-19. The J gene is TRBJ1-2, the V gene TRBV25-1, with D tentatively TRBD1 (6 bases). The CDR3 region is CASRDRMMDGYTF. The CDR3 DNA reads TGTGCCAGCAGGGACAGAATGATGGATGGCTACACCTTC.